This section outlines one T cell receptor (beta chain) sequence together with its context. Trimming removed 3 bases at V and 3 bases at J, with 17 bases between. The CDR3 consists of 16 residues. CDR1 is KGHSH, CDR2 LQKENI, per germline. This entry is derived from a study of blood T cell repertoires in COVID-19. Study background: COVID-19 samples, acute and convalescent, were from the United States, Italy and Spain.

Authors' processing steps: It was from reference gene primer amplification that nucleated cell counts were estimated. Data came from immunoSEQ multiplex PCR; TCRdb stores just in-frame clones and leaves some out. V and J calls and clone size are as listed in that table; D and trimming were resolved from the DNA. Of about 150,000 clones listed, around nine tenths are singletons. This chain joins TRBV18 and TRBJ1-1, with no clear D. This clonotype originated in a woman aged 70-85 years with acute or convalescent COVID-19. Input material: peripheral blood. As DNA, the CDR3 is TGTGCCAGCTCACCGCCGGGGAAGGTATACCACACTGAAGCTTTCTTT. It specifies CASSPPGKVYHTEAFF.